The present T cell receptor beta chain was sequenced within a study of blood T cell repertoires in COVID-19. A PCR-confirmed or clinician-diagnosed COVID-19 case had contacted exposed participants within 2 weeks of entry. Trimming at V came to 0 bases and at J to 8 bases, leaving 6 bases not matched to a gene. The CDR3 is made up of 16 amino acids. Germline CDR1 SGDLS, CDR2 YYNGEE. In the authors' methods: Reference gene primer amplification yielded estimated nucleated cell counts. Clones were read by immunoSEQ multiplex PCR, and TCRdb kept only the in-frame ones, dropping some. V, J and clone size reflect that table, while D and trimming were determined from the DNA. The sample carries fewer than 250,000 clones, 83% recorded once.

The sample was PBMCs or T cells enriched from blood (not recorded which). This receptor was identified in a woman aged 40-49 years who had been exposed to COVID-19. The chain has TRBV9 and TRBJ1-6; 9 bases are a match to TRBD1. The CDR3: CASSVGGQGPDSPLHF. Here the CDR3 DNA reads TGTGCCAGCAGCGTAGGGGGACAGGGACCTGATTCACCCCTCCACTTT.